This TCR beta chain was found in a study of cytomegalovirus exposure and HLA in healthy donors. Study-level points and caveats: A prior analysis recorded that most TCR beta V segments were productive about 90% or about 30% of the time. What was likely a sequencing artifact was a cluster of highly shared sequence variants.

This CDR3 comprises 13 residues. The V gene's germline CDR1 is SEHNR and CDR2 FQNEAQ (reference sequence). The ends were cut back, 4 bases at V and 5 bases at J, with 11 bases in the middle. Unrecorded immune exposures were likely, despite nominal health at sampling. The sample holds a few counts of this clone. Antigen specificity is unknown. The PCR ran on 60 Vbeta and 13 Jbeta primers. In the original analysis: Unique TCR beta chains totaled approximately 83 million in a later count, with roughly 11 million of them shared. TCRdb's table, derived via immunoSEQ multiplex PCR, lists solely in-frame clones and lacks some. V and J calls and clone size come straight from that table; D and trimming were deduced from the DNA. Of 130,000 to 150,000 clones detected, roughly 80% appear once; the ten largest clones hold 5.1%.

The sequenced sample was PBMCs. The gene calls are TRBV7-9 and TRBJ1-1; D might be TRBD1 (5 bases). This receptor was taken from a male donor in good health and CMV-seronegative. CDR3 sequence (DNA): TGTGCCAGCAGCTCCGGACGGGGGACTGAAGCTTTCTTT. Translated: CASSSGRGTEAFF.